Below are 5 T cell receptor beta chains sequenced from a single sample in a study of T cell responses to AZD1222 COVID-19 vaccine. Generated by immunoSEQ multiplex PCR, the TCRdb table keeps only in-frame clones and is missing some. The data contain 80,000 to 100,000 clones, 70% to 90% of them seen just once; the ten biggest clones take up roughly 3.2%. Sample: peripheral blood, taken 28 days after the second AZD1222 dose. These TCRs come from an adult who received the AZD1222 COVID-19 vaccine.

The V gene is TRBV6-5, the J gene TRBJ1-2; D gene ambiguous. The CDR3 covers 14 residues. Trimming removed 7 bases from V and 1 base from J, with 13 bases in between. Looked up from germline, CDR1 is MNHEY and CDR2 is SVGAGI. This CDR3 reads CASTPSAVNYGYTF. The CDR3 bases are TGTGCCAGCACCCCTTCCGCGGTTAACTATGGCTACACCTTC.

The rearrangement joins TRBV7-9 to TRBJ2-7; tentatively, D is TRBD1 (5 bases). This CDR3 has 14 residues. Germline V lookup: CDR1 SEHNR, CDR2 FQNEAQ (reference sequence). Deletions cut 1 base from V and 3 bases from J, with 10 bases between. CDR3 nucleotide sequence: TGTGCCAGCAGCTTAGACCGCGACAGCTACGAGCAGTACTTC. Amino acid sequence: CASSLDRDSYEQYF.

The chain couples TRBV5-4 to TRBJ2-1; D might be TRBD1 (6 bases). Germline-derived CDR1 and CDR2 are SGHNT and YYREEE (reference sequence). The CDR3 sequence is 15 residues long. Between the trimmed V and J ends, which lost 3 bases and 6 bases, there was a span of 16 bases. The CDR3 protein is CASSSGLVGANEQFF. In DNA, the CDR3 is TGTGCCAGCAGCTCCGGGCTAGTGGGGGCCAATGAGCAGTTCTTC.

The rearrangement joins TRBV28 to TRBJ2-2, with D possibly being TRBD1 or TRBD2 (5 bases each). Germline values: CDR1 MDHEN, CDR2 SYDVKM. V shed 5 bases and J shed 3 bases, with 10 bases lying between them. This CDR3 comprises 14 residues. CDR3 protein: CASSTGRDTGELFF. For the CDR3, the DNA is TGTGCCAGCAGTACGGGGCGTGACACCGGGGAGCTGTTTTTT.

The CDR3: CASSLTDDNSPLHF. The CDR3 DNA follows: TGTGCCAGCAGCCTGACTGACGATAATTCACCCCTCCACTTT. The V gene is TRBV3-1 (or the pseudogene TRBV3-2), the J gene TRBJ1-6; D is unclear. Trimming took 4 bases from V and 5 from J, leaving 9 bases between them. This CDR3 comprises 14 residues. The germline V gene has CDR1 LGHDT and CDR2 YNNKEL (reference sequence).